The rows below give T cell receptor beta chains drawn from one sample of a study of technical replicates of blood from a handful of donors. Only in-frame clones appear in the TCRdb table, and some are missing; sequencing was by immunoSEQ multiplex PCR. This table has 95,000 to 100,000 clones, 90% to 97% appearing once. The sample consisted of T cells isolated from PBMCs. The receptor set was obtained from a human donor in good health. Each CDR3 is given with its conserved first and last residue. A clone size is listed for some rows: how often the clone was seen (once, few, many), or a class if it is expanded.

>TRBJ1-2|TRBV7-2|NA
CASSPDRGGYGYTF
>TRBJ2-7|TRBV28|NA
CASRNHPGLAYEQYF
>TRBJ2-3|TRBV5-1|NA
CASSLGTGLDTDTQYF
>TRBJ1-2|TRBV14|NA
CASSGGSGVMGYTF
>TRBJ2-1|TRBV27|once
CASRGQGALLYNEQFF
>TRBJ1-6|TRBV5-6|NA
CASSPGAGRNSPLHF
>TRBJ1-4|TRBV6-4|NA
CASSDSRGGKLFF
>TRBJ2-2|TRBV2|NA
CASSQVGAAGELFF
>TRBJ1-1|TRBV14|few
CASSQGRNTEAFF
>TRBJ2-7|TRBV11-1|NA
CASSFSAAYEQYF
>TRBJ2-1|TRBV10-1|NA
CASREAPGLAGGEQFF
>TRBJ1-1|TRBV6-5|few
CASSTGTGFTEAFF
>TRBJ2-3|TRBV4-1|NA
CASSQDSERERTDTQYF
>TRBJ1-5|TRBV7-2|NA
CASSLRAGNQPQHF
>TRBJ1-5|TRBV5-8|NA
CASRYRQGRIQPQHF
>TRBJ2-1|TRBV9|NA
CASSVGTSDYNEQFF
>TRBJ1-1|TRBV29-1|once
CSVPGQGLNTEAFF